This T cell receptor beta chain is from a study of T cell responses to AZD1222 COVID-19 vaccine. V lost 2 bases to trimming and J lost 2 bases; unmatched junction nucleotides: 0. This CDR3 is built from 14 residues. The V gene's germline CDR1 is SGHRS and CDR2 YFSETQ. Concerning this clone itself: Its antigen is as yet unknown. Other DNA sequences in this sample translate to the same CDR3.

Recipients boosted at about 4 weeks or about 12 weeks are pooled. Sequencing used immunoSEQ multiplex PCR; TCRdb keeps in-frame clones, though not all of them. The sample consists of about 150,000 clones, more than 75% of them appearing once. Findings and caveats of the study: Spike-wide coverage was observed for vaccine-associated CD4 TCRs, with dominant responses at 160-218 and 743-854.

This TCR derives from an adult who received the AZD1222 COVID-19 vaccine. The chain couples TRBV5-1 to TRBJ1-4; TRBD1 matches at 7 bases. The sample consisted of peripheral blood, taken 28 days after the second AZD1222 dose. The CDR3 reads CASSLQGTNEKLFF. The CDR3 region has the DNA TGCGCCAGCAGCTTACAGGGGACTAATGAAAAACTGTTTTTT.